This entry lists 21 T cell receptor beta chains sequenced from one sample in a study of metastatic and nonmetastatic thyroid tumors. Every patient underwent thyroid surgery untreated. TCRdb re-analyzed the PCR reads using MiXCR. The sample holds about 26,000 clones, more than 12% seen once. Sequencing was carried out using blood. These receptors originate from a female donor with papillary thyroid cancer or a benign thyroid nodule (not recorded which). Some clones in this sample may be carry-over from other donors' samples.

The table lists this clone with many counts. The rearrangement uses TRBV11-2 and TRBJ2-1; D gene ambiguous. The CDR3 spans 12 residues. Trimming removed 0 bases from V and 4 bases from J, with 1 base in between. Germline V gives CDR1 SGHAT, CDR2 FQNNGV. The CDR3 DNA is TGTGCCAGCAGCTTAGAGTACAATGAGCAGTTCTTC. Residues: CASSLEYNEQFF.

This clone was found many times. This rearrangement joins TRBV28 to TRBJ2-1, with TRBD2 identical over 11 bases. Germline-derived CDR1 and CDR2 are MDHEN and SYDVKM. The CDR3 extends over 17 amino acids. V shed 0 bases and J 8 bases; nucleotides not matched to a gene: 9. The CDR3 spells CASSLWGTSGKFDEQFF. The CDR3 DNA reads as TGTGCCAGCAGTTTATGGGGGACTAGCGGAAAGTTTGATGAGCAGTTCTTC.

This clone was detected many times. The chain carries TRBV6-1 and TRBJ2-7; possibly TRBD1 for D (6 bases). The CDR3 contains 14 residues. Germline V CDR1 and CDR2: MNHNS, SASEGT. Trimming left V 5 bases short and J 0 bases short, with 11 bases between. The CDR3 reads CASSHQTGSYEQYF. CDR3 bases: TGTGCCAGCAGTCATCAGACAGGCTCCTACGAGCAGTACTTC.

This clone was observed many times. The chain recombines TRBV7-9 with TRBJ2-1; 9 bases align to TRBD1. The V segment lost 5 bases and the J segment 4 bases; nucleotides outside the gene matches: 9. The CDR3 loop spans 16 amino acids. Germline V gives CDR1 SEHNR, CDR2 FQNEAQ (reference sequence). The CDR3 DNA reads TGTGCCAGCAGCCCAAACCTCGGACAGGGGTACAATGAGCAGTTCTTC. Protein sequence: CASSPNLGQGYNEQFF.

This clone has ten or more counts. Other DNA sequences in the sample encode the same CDR3. The chain is built from TRBV7-9 and TRBJ2-5; D gene ambiguous. Trimming cost V 5 bases and J 5 bases, with 12 bases left between them. The germline V gene has CDR1 SEHNR and CDR2 FQNEAQ (reference sequence). This CDR3 is 13 amino acids long. The CDR3: CASSPLGPETQYF. The CDR3 bases are TGTGCCAGCAGCCCCTTGGGCCCTGAGACCCAGTACTTC.

Ten or more counts support this clone. This chain joins TRBV5-8 and TRBJ2-1, with D possibly TRBD1 on 5 matching bases. V lost 0 bases, J lost 6 bases, and 7 bases lay in between. CDR1 and CDR2 from the germline V gene are SGHTS and YDEGEE. The CDR3 spans 13 residues. The CDR3 loop reads CASSLARVNEQFF. In DNA, the CDR3 is TGTGCCAGCAGCTTGGCCAGGGTCAATGAGCAGTTCTTC.

This clone was recorded at least ten times. The chain has TRBV11-2 and TRBJ2-7, with 7 bases matching TRBD1. V lost 4 bases, J lost 6 bases, and 6 bases stayed unmatched. Germline V lookup: CDR1 SGHAT, CDR2 FQNNGV. The CDR3 totals 13 residues. In DNA, the CDR3 is TGTGCCAGCAGCTCAATGACAGGGACCGAGCAGTACTTC. It translates to CASSSMTGTEQYF.

There are a few counts of this clone. The V and J genes are TRBV5-1 and TRBJ2-1; 8 bases line up with TRBD2. V was clipped by 1 base and J by 8 bases; unmatched bases: 11. The CDR3 runs to 16 residues. The V gene's germline CDR1 is SGHRS and CDR2 YFSETQ. CDR3 sequence reads: CASSLRTSCSGDEQFF. The CDR3 DNA is TGCGCCAGCAGCTTGAGGACTAGCTGTAGTGGCGATGAGCAGTTCTTC.

This clone was detected once. This chain links TRBV12-5 with TRBJ2-1; D possibly corresponds to TRBD2 (5 bases). V lost 6 bases, J lost 4 bases, and 16 bases lay in between. CDR1 is LGHNT and CDR2 is FRNRAP in the germline V gene. There are 15 residues in the CDR3. The CDR3 DNA follows: TGTGCTAGTGGCCCTGTACGGGGAGAGTACAATGAGCAGTTCTTC. Protein sequence: CASGPVRGEYNEQFF.

Relative to its sample, this clone is medium-sized. The rearrangement uses TRBV4-1 and TRBJ1-5; 7 bases map to TRBD1. The V and J ends lost 1 base and 6 bases, in that order; junction bases with no gene match: 12. CDR1 is MGHRA, CDR2 YSYEKL, per germline. The CDR3 totals 17 residues. The CDR3 DNA is TGCGCCAGCAGCCAAGGTAGGGGTGACAGGGATGGTCAGCCCCAGCATTTT. It specifies CASSQGRGDRDGQPQHF.

The sample holds many counts of this clone. The chain employs TRBV28 and TRBJ1-4; D is unclear. V shed 5 bases and J shed 7 bases, with 8 bases lying between them. This CDR3 contains 12 residues. Germline CDR1 is MDHEN and CDR2 is SYDVKM. In DNA, the CDR3 is TGTGCCAGCAGTCTCACGGGTGAAAAACTGTTTTTT. The encoded protein is CASSLTGEKLFF. Together with reference TRBV28 and TRBJ1-4, the CDR3 gives the full variable domain: DVKVTQSSRYLVKRTGEKVFLECVQDMDHENMFWYRQDPGLGLRLIYFSYDVKMKEKGDIPEGYSVSREKKERFSLILESASTNQTSMYLCASSLTGEKLFFGSGTQLSVL.

This clone showed up many times. The chain carries TRBV6-2 or TRBV6-3 and TRBJ2-5; TRBD1 might be the D (7 bases). Trimming pared 5 bases from V and 1 base from J, leaving 11 bases between. The germline V gene encodes CDR1 MNHEY and CDR2 SVGEGT. The CDR3 consists of 14 residues. CDR3 DNA sequence: TGTGCCAGCAGTCCCCAGGGGGGCCAAGAGACCCAGTACTTC. This translates into CASSPQGGQETQYF.

The J gene is TRBJ1-2, the V gene TRBV6-1; D may be TRBD1 (6 bases). V lost 1 base and J lost 0, with 9 bases in between. Germline V gene lookup returns CDR1 MNHNS and CDR2 SASEGT. The length of the CDR3 is 15 residues. CDR3 sequence (DNA): TGTGCCAGCAGTGAAGGGACAGAGCCTAACTATGGCTACACCTTC. Its translation is CASSEGTEPNYGYTF.

This clone was counted at least ten times. The chain couples TRBV6-5 to TRBJ1-3, with 7 bases matching TRBD1. Germline V gene data show CDR1 as MNHEY and CDR2 as SVGAGI. Unmatched junction bases numbered 6, after V lost 1 base and J lost 0 bases. The CDR3 runs 17 residues. Here the CDR3 DNA reads TGTGCCAGCAGTTACTGGCAGGGGGTGAGCTCTGGAAACACCATATATTTT. Translation: CASSYWQGVSSGNTIYF.

At least ten counts were recorded for this clone. J is TRBJ2-7 and V is TRBV19, with D possibly TRBD1 on 6 matching bases. The CDR3 spans 15 residues. Trimming removed 3 bases from V and 0 bases from J, with 12 bases in between. The germline gives CDR1 LNHDA, CDR2 SQIVND (reference sequence). For the CDR3, the DNA is TGTGCCAGTAGTATGAACAGGGCAAGCTCCTACGAGCAGTACTTC. It is translated as CASSMNRASSYEQYF.

This clone was seen many times. A single base separates this from a much larger clone, so it may be a read error. This CDR3 reads CASSYRQETYGHTF. The CDR3 nucleotides read TGTGCCAGCAGTTATCGACAGGAGACCTATGGCCACACCTTC. The rearrangement uses TRBV12-3 or TRBV12-4 and TRBJ1-2, with D maybe TRBD1 (6 bases). The CDR3 contains 14 residues.

As for this clone: The junction differs from germline at one of its ends, possibly a read error. The chain links TRBV2 to TRBJ2-3; 7 nucleotides align to TRBD2. This CDR3 comprises 15 residues. Germline CDR1 SNHLY, CDR2 FYNNEI. CDR3 in amino acids: CASSRREGNTATQYF. CDR3 DNA sequence: TGTGCCAGTTCCCGAAGGGAGGGCAACACAGCTACGCAGTATTTT. The full variable domain, rest sourced from reference TRBV2 and TRBJ2-3, is EPEVTQTPSHQVTQMGQEVILRCVPISNHLYFYWYRQILGQKVEFLVSFYNNEISEKSEIFDDQFSVERPDGSNFTLKIRSTKLEDSAMYFCASSRREGNTATQYFGPGTRLTVL.

This clone has at least ten counts. This chain uses TRBV28 with TRBJ1-5; possibly TRBD1 for D (6 bases). This CDR3 region has 15 residues. V was cut by 3 bases and J by 2 bases, with 11 bases left in between. Germline lookup yields CDR1 MDHEN and CDR2 SYDVKM. Here the CDR3 reads CASSFGGGGNQPQHF. For the CDR3, the DNA is TGTGCCAGCAGTTTTGGGGGCGGGGGCAATCAGCCCCAGCATTTT.

Many counts were recorded for this clone. The chain is built from TRBV27 and TRBJ2-1, with 7 nucleotides matching TRBD2. The germline V gene has CDR1 MNHEY and CDR2 SMNVEV (reference sequence). The CDR3 consists of 14 residues. V gave up 3 bases and J gave up 9 bases; unmatched junction bases: 8. CDR3 sequence: CASSLRESYPEQFF. The DNA for the CDR3 is TGTGCCAGCAGTTTGCGGGAGTCGTATCCTGAGCAGTTCTTC.

This clone was recorded at least ten times. The V call is TRBV14, the J call TRBJ2-5, with 14 bases lining up with TRBD2. V trimming: 0 bases; J trimming: 2 bases; junction bases outside the gene matches: 8. This CDR3 spans 19 amino acids. Germline CDR1 SGHDN, CDR2 FVKESK. The CDR3 nucleotides read TGTGCCAGCAGCCAAGAAGGGACTAGCGGGAGTCGGGGGCAAGAGACCCAGTACTTC. Protein product: CASSQEGTSGSRGQETQYF.

This clone came up many times. The chain uses TRBV18 and TRBJ2-1, with 9 bases lining up with TRBD1. V lost 4 bases and J lost 15; bases outside the gene matches: 13. The CDR3 runs 14 residues. Germline assignment: CDR1 KGHSH and CDR2 LQKENI. The CDR3 spells CASSLTGTGISGFF. CDR3 in DNA: TGTGCCAGCTCACTGACCGGGACAGGGATAAGTGGGTTCTTC.